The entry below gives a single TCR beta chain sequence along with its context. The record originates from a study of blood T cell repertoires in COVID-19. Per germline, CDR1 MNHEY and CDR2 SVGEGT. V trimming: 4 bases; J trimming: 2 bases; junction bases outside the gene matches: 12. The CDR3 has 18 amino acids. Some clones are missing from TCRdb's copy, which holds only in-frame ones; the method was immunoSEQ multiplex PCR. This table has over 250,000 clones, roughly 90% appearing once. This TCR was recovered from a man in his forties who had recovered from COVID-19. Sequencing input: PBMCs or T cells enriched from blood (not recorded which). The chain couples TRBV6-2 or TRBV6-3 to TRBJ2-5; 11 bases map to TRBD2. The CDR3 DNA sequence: TGTGCCAGCAGTTCCCGACATGCTAGCGGGAGGAGTCAAGAGACCCAGTACTTC. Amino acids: CASSSRHASGRSQETQYF.